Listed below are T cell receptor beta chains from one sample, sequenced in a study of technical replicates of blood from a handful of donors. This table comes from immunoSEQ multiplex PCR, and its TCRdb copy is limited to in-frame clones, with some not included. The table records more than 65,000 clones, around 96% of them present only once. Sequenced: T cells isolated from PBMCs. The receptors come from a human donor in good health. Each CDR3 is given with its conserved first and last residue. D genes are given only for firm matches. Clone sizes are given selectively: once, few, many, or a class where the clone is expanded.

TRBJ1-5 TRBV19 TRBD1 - TGTGCCAGTAGTCTAAGGACAGGGATGGATAGCAATCAGCCCCAGCATTTT CASSLRTGMDSNQPQHF
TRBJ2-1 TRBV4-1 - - TGCGCCAGCAGCCAAGTATCTAGCGCAGAAACCTCCTACAATGAGCAGTTCTTC CASSQVSSAETSYNEQFF
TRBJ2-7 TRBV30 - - TGTGCCTGGAGTGTAATGGCAGGGGGGTACGAGCAGTACTTC CAWSVMAGGYEQYF
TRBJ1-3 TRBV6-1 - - TGTGCCAGCAGTCCTCAGGGAAACACCATATATTTT CASSPQGNTIYF
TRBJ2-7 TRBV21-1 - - TGTGCCAGCAGCAACGGACTAGCGGGAGGTCTCTACGAGCAGTACTTC CASSNGLAGGLYEQYF
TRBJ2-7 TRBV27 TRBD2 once TGTGCCAGCAGTTTATCGGAGAGACTAGCGGGAGCCTACGAGCAGTACTTC CASSLSERLAGAYEQYF
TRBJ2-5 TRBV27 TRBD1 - TGTGCCAGCAGTTTAGGACAGGGGGAGACCCAGTACTTC CASSLGQGETQYF
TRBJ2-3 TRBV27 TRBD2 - TGTGCCAGCAGTTTAGCTAGCGGAGTCACAGATACGCAGTATTTT CASSLASGVTDTQYF
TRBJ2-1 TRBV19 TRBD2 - TGTGCCAGTCGGGACTATAGCCATGAGCAGTTCTTC CASRDYSHEQFF
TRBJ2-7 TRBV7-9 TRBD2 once TGTGCCAGCAGCTTGAGCGGGAGTGAGTACGAGCAGTACTTC CASSLSGSEYEQYF
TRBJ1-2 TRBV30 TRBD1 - TGTGCCTGGACCATTCCTTCTTGGGACAGCGTCCTCCCCGCGTGGGGGGGCTACACCTTC CAWTIPSWDSVLPAWGGYTF
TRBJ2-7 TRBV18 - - TGTGCCAGCTCGCACAGATATTCCTACGAGCAGTACTTC CASSHRYSYEQYF
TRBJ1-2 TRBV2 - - TGTGCCAGCAGTCTCGACAGTAACTATGGCTACACCTTC CASSLDSNYGYTF
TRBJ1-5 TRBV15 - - TGTGCCACCAGCAGAGATGCGGCGAGCCAGCCCCAGCATTTT CATSRDAASQPQHF
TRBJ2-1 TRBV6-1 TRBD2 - TGTGCCAGCAGTGTAGCGGGAGCTGAGCAGTTCTTC CASSVAGAEQFF
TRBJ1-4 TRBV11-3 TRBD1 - TGTGCCAGCAGCTCAGGGGCAACCGGGACAGCAAATGAAAAACTGTTTTTT CASSSGATGTANEKLFF
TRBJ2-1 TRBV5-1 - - TGCGCCAGCAGCAACGGACTATCCAATGAGCAGTTCTTC CASSNGLSNEQFF
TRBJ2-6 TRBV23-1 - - TGCGCCAGCAGCCAGGACAGCTCTGGGGCCAACGTCCTGACTTTC CASSQDSSGANVLTF
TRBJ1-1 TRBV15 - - TGTGCCACCAGCAGAGTCCTCCCGCCAGGGGATGAAGCTTTCTTT CATSRVLPPGDEAFF
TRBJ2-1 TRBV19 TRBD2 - TGTGCCAGTAGTATAGCCCCGACACTAGCGGGAGTTCACAATGAGCAGTTCTTC CASSIAPTLAGVHNEQFF
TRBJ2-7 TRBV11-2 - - TGTGCCAGCAGCTCACTAAAGTACGAGCAGTACTTC CASSSLKYEQYF
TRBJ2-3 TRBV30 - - TGTGCCTGGAGTCTGGCAGGCGCCGACACAGATACGCAGTATTTT CAWSLAGADTDTQYF
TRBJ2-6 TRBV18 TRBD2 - TGTGCCAGCTCACCCCTTCGGGGGGGCCACAGCGCCTCTGGGGCCAACGTCCTGACTTTC CASSPLRGGHSASGANVLTF
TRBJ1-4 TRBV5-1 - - TGCGCCAGCAGCTTGCTCAATGCAGGGCTAGAGAATGCTAAACTGTTTTTT CASSLLNAGLENAKLFF
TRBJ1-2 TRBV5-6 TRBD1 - TGTGCCAGCAGCTTGGGACAGGGACTTAACTATGGCTACACCTTC CASSLGQGLNYGYTF
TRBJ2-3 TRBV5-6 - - TGTGCCAGCAGCTTGGACAGGCTACCAGATACGCAGTATTTT CASSLDRLPDTQYF
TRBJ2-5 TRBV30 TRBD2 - TGTGCCTCCTCGGGGGGGCTTCACCAAGAGACCCAGTACTTC CASSGGLHQETQYF
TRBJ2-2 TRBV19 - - TGTGCCAGTAGCCACCTCACCCGGGACACCGGGGAGCTGTTTTTT CASSHLTRDTGELFF
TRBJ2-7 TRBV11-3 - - TGTGCCAGCAGCTTAGCCGCGGCAGACGAGCAGTACTTC CASSLAAADEQYF
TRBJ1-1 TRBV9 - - TGTGCCAGCAGCGTCTCTTTGAACACTGAAGCTTTCTTT CASSVSLNTEAFF
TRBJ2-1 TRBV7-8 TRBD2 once TGTGCCAGCAGCTTTGCGGGAGGACCCTACAATGAGCAGTTCTTC CASSFAGGPYNEQFF
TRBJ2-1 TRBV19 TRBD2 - TGTGCCAGTAGTCAACCGCCGGGAGGATACAATGAGCAGTTCTTC CASSQPPGGYNEQFF
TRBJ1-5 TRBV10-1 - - TGCGCCAGCAGATCCCCGAACAGGGTCGACAATCAGCCCCAGCATTTT CASRSPNRVDNQPQHF
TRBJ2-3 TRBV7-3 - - TGTGCCAGCAGCTTAGTACCAAGCAGCACAGATACGCAGTATTTT CASSLVPSSTDTQYF
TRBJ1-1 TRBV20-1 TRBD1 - TGCACCAGACAGGGGAACACTGAAGCTTTCTTT CTRQGNTEAFF
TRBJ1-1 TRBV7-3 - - TGTGCCAGCAGCCTCGCGGGTGGCCCTACTGAAGCTTTCTTT CASSLAGGPTEAFF
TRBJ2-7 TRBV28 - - TGTGCCAGCAAAACCCAAGGAGGGGGCATCGACGAGCAGTACTTC CASKTQGGGIDEQYF
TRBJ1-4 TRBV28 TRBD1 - TGTGCCAGCAGCCGACCGGGACAGGGAAAAAAACTGTTTTTT CASSRPGQGKKLFF
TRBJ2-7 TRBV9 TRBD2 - TGTGCCAGCAGCGTAACTTGGACTAGCGGTTACTACGAGCAGTACTTC CASSVTWTSGYYEQYF
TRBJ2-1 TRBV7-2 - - TGTGCCAGCAGCTTTAACGGGAAGTTGTCCCCTTCAAACAATGAGCAGTTCTTC CASSFNGKLSPSNNEQFF
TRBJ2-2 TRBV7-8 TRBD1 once TGTGCCAGCAGCCCGGGACAGGGCACCGGGGAGCTGTTTTTT CASSPGQGTGELFF
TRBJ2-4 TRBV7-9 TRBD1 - TGTGCCAGCAGCTTAGCCACAGGGGCAGAAAACATTCAGTACTTC CASSLATGAENIQYF
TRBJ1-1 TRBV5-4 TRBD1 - TGTGCCAGCAGCAAGGGGGCCCAGGCTTTCTTT CASSKGAQAFF